This TCR beta chain was identified in a study of neurological immune-mediated disorders. Study overall: Secondary progressive cases numbered 3 among the roughly 34 multiple sclerosis patients, while the other 31 were relapsing-remitting.

Many counts were recorded for this clonotype. As yet, its antigen is unknown. General study results and limits: Neither clinical nor MRI features were associated with the multiple sclerosis repertoire cluster. Across subjects, expanded clones had no CDR3 amino acid sequences in common, pointing to private repertoires in all groups.

Whenever a sequencing run was performed, it yielded over 190 million TCR-beta sequences from 15-18 subjects. TCRdb re-called the 5' RACE reads with MiXCR, one entry per CDR3 protein. The sample lists roughly 70,000 distinct CDR3 sequences; approximately 5% were seen once. This sequence was found in a woman between 65 and 79 years old with multiple sclerosis. The sequenced sample consisted of PBMCs.

The CDR3 region has the DNA TGTGCCAGCAGCCCCCTGTCGGGACACCCCTCTGGGGCCAACGTCCTGACTTTC. It codes for CASSPLSGHPSGANVLTF. This rearrangement joins TRBV5-5 to TRBJ2-6; maybe TRBD1 (6 bases). The CDR3 length is 18 residues. Trimming took 4 bases from V and 0 from J, leaving 17 bases between them. Germline assignment: CDR1 SGHKS and CDR2 YYEKEE (reference sequence).